This T cell receptor beta chain appears in the sequencing data of a study of human T cells and chemical hapten exposure. Overall study context: Cases of alopecia areata, totalis or universalis occurred in a predominantly female patient group.

Time point defined: pre-sensitization, week 0. Treatment denoted: therapeutic diphenylcyclopropenone sensitization with weekly scalp DPC. This clonotype was counted only a few times. The V end was cut by 1 base, the J end by 0 bases, with 10 bases between. The CDR3 contains 15 residues. Germline CDR1 LGHNA, CDR2 YNFKEQ. TCRdb called the RACE reads again in MiXCR, with one record for every CDR3 protein. The data contain approximately 260,000 distinct CDR3 sequences, roughly 8.9% of them singletons. The sample was whole blood, taken in connection with sensitization to the hapten diphenylcyclopropenone (DPC). This clonotype was obtained from a woman in her thirties or forties with alopecia areata. Some clones in this sample may be carry-over from other donors' samples. The chain is built from TRBV4-2 and TRBJ2-7; D possibly corresponds to TRBD2 (5 bases). This chain's CDR3 is CASSQGAGRSYEQYF. The CDR3 bases are TGTGCCAGCAGCCAAGGGGCGGGCCGCTCCTACGAGCAGTACTTC.